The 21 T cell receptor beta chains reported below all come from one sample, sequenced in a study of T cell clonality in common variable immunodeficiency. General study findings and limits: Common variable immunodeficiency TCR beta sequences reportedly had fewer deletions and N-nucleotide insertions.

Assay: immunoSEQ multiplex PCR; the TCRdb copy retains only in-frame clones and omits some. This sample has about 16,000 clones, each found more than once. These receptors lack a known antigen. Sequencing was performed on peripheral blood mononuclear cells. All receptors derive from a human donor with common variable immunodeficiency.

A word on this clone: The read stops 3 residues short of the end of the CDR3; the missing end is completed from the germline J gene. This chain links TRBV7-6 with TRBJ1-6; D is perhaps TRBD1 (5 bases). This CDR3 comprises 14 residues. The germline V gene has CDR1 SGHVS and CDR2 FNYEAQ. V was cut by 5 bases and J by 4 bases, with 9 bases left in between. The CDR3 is CASSPGGYNSPLHF. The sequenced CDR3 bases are TGTGCCAGCAGCCCCGGGGGGTATAATTCACCC.

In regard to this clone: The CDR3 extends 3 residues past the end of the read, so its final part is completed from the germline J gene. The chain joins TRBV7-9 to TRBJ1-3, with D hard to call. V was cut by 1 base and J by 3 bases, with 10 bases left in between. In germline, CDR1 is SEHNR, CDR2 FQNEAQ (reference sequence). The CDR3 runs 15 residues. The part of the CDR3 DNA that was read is TGTGCCAGCAGCTTAGGGCCCTCGGGTGGAAACACC. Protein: CASSLGPSGGNT. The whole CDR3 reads CASSLGPSGGNTIYF.

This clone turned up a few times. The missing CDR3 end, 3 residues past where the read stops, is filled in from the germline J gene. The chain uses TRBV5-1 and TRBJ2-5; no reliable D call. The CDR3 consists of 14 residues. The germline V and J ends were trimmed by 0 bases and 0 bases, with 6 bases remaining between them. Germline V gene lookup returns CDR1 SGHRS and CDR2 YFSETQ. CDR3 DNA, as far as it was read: TGCGCCAGCAGCTTGGTTACAGACCAAGAGACC. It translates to CASSLVTDQET. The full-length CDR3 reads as CASSLVTDQETQYF.

The DNA read from the CDR3 is TGCGCCAGCAGGGACGAAGTTCTCCGCGGGGCCTACGAG. Amino acids: CASRDEVLRGAYE. The whole CDR3 protein reads CASRDEVLRGAYEQYF. V gene TRBV5-1 combines with J gene TRBJ2-7; D may be TRBD2 (6 bases). The read stops 3 residues short of the end of the CDR3; the missing end is completed from the germline J gene. CDR3 length: 16 amino acids. V was cut by 5 bases and J by 2 bases, with 20 bases left in between. CDR1 SGHRS and CDR2 YFSETQ come from the germline V gene.

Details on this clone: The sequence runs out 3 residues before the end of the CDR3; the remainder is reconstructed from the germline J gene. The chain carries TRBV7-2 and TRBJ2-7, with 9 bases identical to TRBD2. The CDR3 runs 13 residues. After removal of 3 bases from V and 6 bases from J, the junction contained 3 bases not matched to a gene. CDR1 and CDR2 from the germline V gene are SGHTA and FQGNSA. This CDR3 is CASSLRGGSEQYF. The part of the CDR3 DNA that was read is TGTGCCAGCAGCTTGCGGGGGGGGAGCGAG.

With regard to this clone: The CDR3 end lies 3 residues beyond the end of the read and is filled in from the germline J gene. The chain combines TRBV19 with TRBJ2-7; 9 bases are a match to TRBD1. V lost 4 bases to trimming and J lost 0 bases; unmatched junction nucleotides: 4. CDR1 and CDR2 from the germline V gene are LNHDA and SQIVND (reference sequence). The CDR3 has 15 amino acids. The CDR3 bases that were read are TGTGCCAGTAGTACTGGACAGGGGTTCTCCTACGAG. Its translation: CASSTGQGFSYE. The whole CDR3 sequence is CASSTGQGFSYEQYF.

The sequenced part of the CDR3 DNA is TGTGCCAGCTCACCATTTGGGGGCCAAACCTACGAG. It codes for CASSPFGGQTYE. The CDR3 in full is CASSPFGGQTYEQYF. J is TRBJ2-7 and V is TRBV18; tentative D call: TRBD1 (6 bases). The read terminates 3 residues before the CDR3 end, so the remaining end is supplied by the germline J gene. V gave up 2 bases and J gave up 2 bases, with 13 bases separating them. CDR1 KGHSH and CDR2 LQKENI come from the germline V gene. The CDR3 totals 15 residues.

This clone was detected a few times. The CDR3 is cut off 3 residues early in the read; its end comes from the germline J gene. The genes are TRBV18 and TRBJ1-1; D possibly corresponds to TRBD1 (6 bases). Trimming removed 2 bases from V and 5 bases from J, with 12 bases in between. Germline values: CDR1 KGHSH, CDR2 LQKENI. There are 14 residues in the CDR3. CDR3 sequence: CASSPSGARTEAFF. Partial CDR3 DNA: TGTGCCAGCTCACCATCAGGGGCCAGAACTGAA.

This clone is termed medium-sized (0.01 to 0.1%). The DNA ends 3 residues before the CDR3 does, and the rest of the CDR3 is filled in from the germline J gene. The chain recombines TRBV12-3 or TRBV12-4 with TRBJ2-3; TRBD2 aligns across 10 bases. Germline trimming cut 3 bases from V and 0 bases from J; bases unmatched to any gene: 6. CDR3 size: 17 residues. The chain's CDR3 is CASSLLSGGASTDTQYF. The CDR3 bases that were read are TGTGCCAGCAGTTTGTTAAGCGGGGGGGCTAGCACAGATACG.

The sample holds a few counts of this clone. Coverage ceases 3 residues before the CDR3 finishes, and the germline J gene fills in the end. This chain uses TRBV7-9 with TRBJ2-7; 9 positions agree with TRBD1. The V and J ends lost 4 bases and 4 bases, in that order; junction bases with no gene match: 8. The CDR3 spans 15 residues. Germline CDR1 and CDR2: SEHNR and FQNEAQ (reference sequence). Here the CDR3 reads CASSSWGQGKYEQYF. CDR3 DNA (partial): TGTGCCAGCAGCTCATGGGGACAGGGTAAATACGAG.

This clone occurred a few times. CDR3 loop: CASSLEAGPMNTGELFF. The part of the CDR3 DNA that was read is TGTGCCAGCAGCTTAGAAGCGGGGCCTATGAACACCGGGGAG. The chain recombines TRBV7-6 with TRBJ2-2; TRBD2 agrees at 7 bases. Read sequence stops 3 residues before the CDR3 end, and the germline J gene provides the missing end. The CDR3 is 17 amino acids. Germline CDR1 SGHVS, CDR2 FNYEAQ. V was clipped by 1 base and J by 1 base; unmatched bases: 6.

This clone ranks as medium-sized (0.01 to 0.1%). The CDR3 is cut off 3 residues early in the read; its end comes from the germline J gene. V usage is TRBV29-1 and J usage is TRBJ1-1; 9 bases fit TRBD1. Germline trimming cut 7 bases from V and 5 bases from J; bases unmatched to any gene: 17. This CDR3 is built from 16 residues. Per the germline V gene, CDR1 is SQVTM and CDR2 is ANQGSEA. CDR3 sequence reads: CSAVSAQQGARTEAFF. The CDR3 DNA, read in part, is TGCAGCGCTGTCTCAGCTCAACAGGGGGCAAGGACTGAA.

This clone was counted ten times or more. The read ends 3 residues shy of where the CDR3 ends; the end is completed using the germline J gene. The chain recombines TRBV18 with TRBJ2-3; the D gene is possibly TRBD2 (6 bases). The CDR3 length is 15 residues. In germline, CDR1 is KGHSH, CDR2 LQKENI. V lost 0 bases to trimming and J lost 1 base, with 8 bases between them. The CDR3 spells CASSPPGGRTDTQYF. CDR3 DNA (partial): TGTGCCAGCTCACCACCGGGGGGACGCACAGATACG.

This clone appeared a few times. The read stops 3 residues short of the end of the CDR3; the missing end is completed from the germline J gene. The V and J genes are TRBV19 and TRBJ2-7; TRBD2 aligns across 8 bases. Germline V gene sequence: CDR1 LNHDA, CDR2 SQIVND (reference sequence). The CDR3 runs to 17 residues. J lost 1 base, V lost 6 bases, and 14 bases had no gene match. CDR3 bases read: TGTGCCAGTAGCATACGGGGGGGCCTCAATCATTCCTACGAG. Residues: CASSIRGGLNHSYE. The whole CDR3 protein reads CASSIRGGLNHSYEQYF.

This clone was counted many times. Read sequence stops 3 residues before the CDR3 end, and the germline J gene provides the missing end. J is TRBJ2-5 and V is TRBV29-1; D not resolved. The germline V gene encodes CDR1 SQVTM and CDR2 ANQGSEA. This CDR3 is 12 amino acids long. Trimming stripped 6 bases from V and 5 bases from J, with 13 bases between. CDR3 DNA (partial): TGCAGCGTCGCCGGTTCGCGGGAGACC. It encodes CSVAGSRET. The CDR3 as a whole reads CSVAGSRETQYF.

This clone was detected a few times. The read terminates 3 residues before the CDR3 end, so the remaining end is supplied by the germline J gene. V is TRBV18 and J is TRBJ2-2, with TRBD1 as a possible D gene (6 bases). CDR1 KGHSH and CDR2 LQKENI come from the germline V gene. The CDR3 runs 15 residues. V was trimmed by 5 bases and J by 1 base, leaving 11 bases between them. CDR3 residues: CASSSGTRNTGELFF. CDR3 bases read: TGTGCCAGCTCATCCGGGACAAGGAACACCGGGGAG.

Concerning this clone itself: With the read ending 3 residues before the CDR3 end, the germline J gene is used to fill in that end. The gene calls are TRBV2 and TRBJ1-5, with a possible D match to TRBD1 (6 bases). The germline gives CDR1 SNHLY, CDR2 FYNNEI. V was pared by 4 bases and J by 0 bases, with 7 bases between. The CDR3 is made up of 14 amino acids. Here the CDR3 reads CASSGQVSNQPQHF. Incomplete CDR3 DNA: TGTGCCAGCAGTGGACAGGTTAGCAATCAGCCC.

CDR3 bases read: TGTGCCAGTAGCCTTAGACAGGGGGCCACCGTAGTCGATCAGCCC. Translating it yields CASSLRQGATVVDQP. The full CDR3 protein is CASSLRQGATVVDQPQHF. J is TRBJ1-5 and V is TRBV19, with 10 bases identical to TRBD1. With the read ending 3 residues before the CDR3 end, the germline J gene is used to fill in that end. The V gene end was trimmed by 6 bases and the J gene end by 5 bases; junction bases not matched to a gene: 16. In germline, CDR1 is LNHDA, CDR2 SQIVND (reference sequence). There are 18 residues in the CDR3. Looking up the rest from reference TRBV19 and TRBJ1-5 gives the full variable domain: DGGITQSPKYLFRKEGQNVTLSCEQNLNHDAMYWYRQDPGQGLRLIYYSQIVNDFQKGDIAEGYSVSREKKESFPLTVTSAQKNPTAFYLCASSLRQGATVVDQPQHFGDGTRLSIL.

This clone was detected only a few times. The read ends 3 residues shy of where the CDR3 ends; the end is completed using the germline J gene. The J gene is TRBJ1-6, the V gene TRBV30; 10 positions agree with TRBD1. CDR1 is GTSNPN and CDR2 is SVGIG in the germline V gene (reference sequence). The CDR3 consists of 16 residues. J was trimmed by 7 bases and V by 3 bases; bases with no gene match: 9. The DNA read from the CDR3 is TGTGCCTGGAGCTATGTGACAGGGGGCGGGAATTCACCC. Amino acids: CAWSYVTGGGNSP. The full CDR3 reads CAWSYVTGGGNSPLHF.

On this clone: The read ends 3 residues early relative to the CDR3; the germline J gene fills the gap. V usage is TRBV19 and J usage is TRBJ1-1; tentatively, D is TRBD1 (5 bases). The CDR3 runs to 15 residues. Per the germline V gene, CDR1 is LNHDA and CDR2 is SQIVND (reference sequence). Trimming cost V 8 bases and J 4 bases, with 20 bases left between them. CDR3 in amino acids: CASLNGGGMGTEAFF. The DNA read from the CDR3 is TGTGCCAGTCTCAACGGCGGGGGGATGGGCACTGAA.

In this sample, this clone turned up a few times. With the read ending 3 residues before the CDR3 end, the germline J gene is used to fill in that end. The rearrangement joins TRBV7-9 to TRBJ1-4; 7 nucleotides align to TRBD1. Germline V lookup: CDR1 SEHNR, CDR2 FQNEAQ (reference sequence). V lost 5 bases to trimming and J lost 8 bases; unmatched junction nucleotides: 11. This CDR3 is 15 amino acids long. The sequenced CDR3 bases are TGTGCCAGCAGCCTCGAGGGGGCGATACGGGAAAAA. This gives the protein CASSLEGAIREK. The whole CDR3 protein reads CASSLEGAIREKLFF.